Listed below are T cell receptor beta chains from one sample, sequenced in a study of blood T cell repertoires in COVID-19. Generated by immunoSEQ multiplex PCR, the TCRdb table keeps only in-frame clones and is missing some. The data contain 310,000 or so clones, more than 85% of them singletons. Sequencing used peripheral blood. The receptor source for this set is an older man with acute or convalescent COVID-19. The CDR3 runs from the conserved cysteine through the conserved F or W. The order of the fields is CDR3 DNA, CDR3 protein, D gene, J gene, V gene. A D gene is named only where the DNA matches it firmly.

TGTGCCAGCAGCTCCCCCCGAGCAAAAGCTTTCTTT | CASSSPRAKAFF | - | TRBJ1-1 | TRBV6-5
TGCAGCGTTGAACCGGGGTACACTGAAGCTTTCTTT | CSVEPGYTEAFF | - | TRBJ1-1 | TRBV29-1
TGTGCCAGCAGCCTAACCCGGGACAGGGTCCAGCCCCAGCATTTT | CASSLTRDRVQPQHF | TRBD1 | TRBJ1-5 | TRBV5-5
TGTGCCAGCAGCTTGCCGCGACAGGGGGAAAGGGAGGATGAAAAACTGTTTTTT | CASSLPRQGEREDEKLFF | TRBD1 | TRBJ1-4 | TRBV5-6
TGTGCCAGCAGCCAAGGGGGCTCAGATACGCAGTATTTT | CASSQGGSDTQYF | - | TRBJ2-3 | TRBV3-1/TRBV3-2
TGTGCCATCAGTGAGTCCACCACCGGGGGGGGCTCTAATGAGCAGTTCTTC | CAISESTTGGGSNEQFF | TRBD2 | TRBJ2-1 | TRBV10-3
TGTGCCAGCAGCCTTAGCTTAACGCCTATCAATAATTCACCCCTCCACTTT | CASSLSLTPINNSPLHF | - | TRBJ1-6 | TRBV7-2
TGTGCCAGCAGCGTAGAGGGGGCGCGGTACAATGAGCAGTTCTTC | CASSVEGARYNEQFF | TRBD1 | TRBJ2-1 | TRBV7-2
TGTGCCAGCAGCACCCTAATGACAGCGCCTAGCACAGATACGCAGTATTTT | CASSTLMTAPSTDTQYF | - | TRBJ2-3 | TRBV28
TGTGCCAGCAGCTTAACTCCAGGGGGCTACAATGAGCAGTTCTTC | CASSLTPGGYNEQFF | TRBD1 | TRBJ2-1 | TRBV7-3